Listed here are 24 T cell receptor beta chains from one sample, sequenced in a study of blood T cell repertoires in COVID-19. The repertoire was sequenced with immunoSEQ multiplex PCR; TCRdb's copy has only in-frame clones and lacks some. The table lists about 300,000 clones, 85% to 90% of them singletons. Sequencing was done on a sample of peripheral blood. These receptor sequences come from a woman in her twenties or thirties with COVID-19, enrolled during active disease.

The J gene is TRBJ1-2, the V gene TRBV30, with 7 nucleotides matching TRBD1. V shed 3 bases, J shed 0 bases, and the junction held 7 bases outside the gene matches. CDR3 length equals 15 residues. The germline V gene has CDR1 GTSNPN and CDR2 SVGIG (reference sequence). CDR3 DNA sequence: TGTGCCTGGAGAGTTTTTACAGGGGCTAACTATGGCTACACCTTC. Its translation is CAWRVFTGANYGYTF.

This clone was detected once. V usage is TRBV10-1 and J usage is TRBJ2-1; D possibly corresponds to TRBD1 (5 bases). The CDR3 spans 17 residues. Trimming cost V 0 bases and J 0 bases, with 12 bases left between them. Germline V CDR1 and CDR2: WNHNN, SYGVQD (reference sequence). The CDR3 DNA is TGCGCCAGCAGTGAGTCGGACATCCGGAGCTCCTACAATGAGCAGTTCTTC. As protein: CASSESDIRSSYNEQFF.

V usage is TRBV15 and J usage is TRBJ1-3; no firm D call. This CDR3 has 16 residues. Germline CDR1 reads LNHNV; CDR2 reads YYDKDF (reference sequence). The V end lost 0 bases, the J end lost 4 bases, and 13 bases lay between the germline ends. DNA for the CDR3: TGTGCCACCAGCAGAGATAGAGGACTCGTGGGAAACACCATATATTTT. Its translation: CATSRDRGLVGNTIYF.

The V call is TRBV23-1, the J call TRBJ1-3, with 7 bases that match TRBD1. TRBV23-1 counts as an open reading frame of uncertain function. The CDR3 extends over 17 amino acids. J was trimmed by 0 bases and V by 0 bases; bases with no gene match: 5. The CDR3 protein is CASSQSDPGGSGNTIYF. The CDR3, as DNA: TGCGCCAGCAGTCAATCGGACCCAGGGGGCTCTGGAAACACCATATATTTT.

The chain employs TRBV10-2 and TRBJ2-1, with TRBD2 matching 11 bases. This CDR3 has 14 amino acids. Germline-derived CDR1 and CDR2 are WSHSY and SAAADI. Trimming removed 7 bases from V and 9 bases from J; junction bases left unmatched: 8. CDR3 bases: TGCGCCAGCAAACAAGGACTAGCGGGCCTTGAGCAGTTCTTC. Translated: CASKQGLAGLEQFF.

The rearrangement uses TRBV6-6 and TRBJ2-7, with D possibly being TRBD1 (5 bases). The CDR3 sequence is 13 residues long. The germline CDR1 and CDR2 sequences are MNHNY and SVGAGI (reference sequence). V gave up 5 bases and J gave up 2 bases, with 10 bases separating them. The CDR3: CASSAQGPYEQYF. The CDR3 coding sequence is TGTGCCAGCAGTGCGCAGGGTCCCTACGAGCAGTACTTC.

The chain combines TRBV19 with TRBJ2-7, with 9 bases aligning to TRBD1. CDR3 size: 15 residues. Germline values: CDR1 LNHDA, CDR2 SQIVND (reference sequence). After removal of 6 bases from V and 3 bases from J, the junction contained 9 bases not matched to a gene. The CDR3 is CASSLSGTGFYEQYF. DNA of the CDR3: TGTGCCAGTAGCCTATCCGGGACAGGGTTCTACGAGCAGTACTTC.

The chain employs TRBV27 and TRBJ1-1, with 7 bases matching TRBD1. The CDR3 extends over 14 amino acids. V lost 7 bases to trimming and J lost 6 bases; unmatched junction nucleotides: 11. Germline CDR1 is MNHEY and CDR2 is SMNVEV (reference sequence). CDR3 residues: CASIKFGGTAEAFF. The CDR3, as DNA: TGTGCCAGCATTAAGTTTGGAGGGACAGCTGAAGCTTTCTTT.

The chain has TRBV29-1 and TRBJ1-2; weak D call: TRBD1 (5 bases). The CDR3 length is 11 residues. CDR1 and CDR2 (germline): SQVTM, ANQGSEA. Trimming pared 6 bases from V and 7 bases from J, leaving 12 bases between. CDR3 in amino acids: CSVVKRGGYTF. The CDR3, as DNA: TGCAGCGTCGTAAAAAGGGGTGGCTACACCTTC. Full variable domain (outside the CDR3, taken from reference TRBV29-1 and TRBJ1-2): SAVISQKPSRDICQRGTSLTIQCQVDSQVTMMFWYRQQPGQSLTLIATANQGSEATYESGFVIDKFPISRPNLTFSTLTVSNMSPEDSSIYLCSVVKRGGYTFGSGTRLTVV.

The V and J genes are TRBV6-2 or TRBV6-3 and TRBJ1-4; D is perhaps TRBD1 (6 bases). This CDR3 spans 13 amino acids. The germline V gene encodes CDR1 MNHEY and CDR2 SVGEGT. The V end was cut by 6 bases, the J end by 5 bases, with 10 bases between. In nucleotides, the CDR3 is TGTGCCAGCAGCCTAACAGGGAATGAAAAACTGTTTTTT. Its protein product is CASSLTGNEKLFF.

This chain joins TRBV7-3 and TRBJ1-2; TRBD1 might be the D (5 bases). The CDR3 has 14 amino acids. V was cut by 2 bases and J by 4 bases, with 11 bases left in between. CDR1 and CDR2 (germline): SGHTA, FQGTGA. The CDR3 DNA is TGTGCCAGCAGCTTAGTCCCAGGGTCCTATGGCTACACCTTC. Amino acids: CASSLVPGSYGYTF.

The chain combines TRBV28 with TRBJ1-2, with D possibly being TRBD1 (5 bases). The germline gives CDR1 MDHEN, CDR2 SYDVKM. V lost 6 bases to trimming and J lost 3 bases, with 17 bases between them. This CDR3 comprises 15 residues. DNA for the CDR3: TGTGCCAGCAGAAAACGAACAGGCAGTTACTATGGCTACACCTTC. Its protein product is CASRKRTGSYYGYTF.

The rearrangement uses TRBV6-5 and TRBJ2-7; D perhaps matches TRBD2 (6 bases). V dropped 3 bases and J dropped 7 bases, with 16 bases sitting between them. CDR1 and CDR2 from the germline V gene are MNHEY and SVGAGI. CDR3 size: 14 residues. This CDR3 reads CASSYGRGKGEQYF. CDR3 in DNA: TGTGCCAGCAGTTATGGGCGGGGTAAGGGTGAGCAGTACTTC.

A note on this clone: This specimen includes other DNA sequences encoding the same CDR3. This chain joins TRBV9 and TRBJ2-2; 7 bases align to TRBD1. Trimming took 0 bases from V and 4 from J; bases not matched to a gene: 3. Germline loops: CDR1 SGDLS, CDR2 YYNGEE. The CDR3 is 15 residues long. CDR3 DNA sequence: TGTGCCAGCAGCGTAGGAGGGGGCCCCACCGGGGAGCTGTTTTTT. It is translated as CASSVGGGPTGELFF.

The CDR3 reads CASSQDRLYGYTF. The CDR3 nucleotides are TGCGCCAGCAGCCAGGACAGGTTGTATGGCTACACCTTC. The V call is TRBV4-3, the J call TRBJ1-2, with 7 bases identical to TRBD1. Germline-derived CDR1 and CDR2 are LGHNA and YSLEER. This CDR3 is built from 13 residues. The junction had 3 bases not matched to a gene; V was cut back by 3 bases and J by 5 bases.

The chain carries TRBV2 and TRBJ1-2; D is possibly TRBD1 (6 bases). The V and J ends lost 1 base and 8 bases respectively, with 20 bases between them. Germline CDR1 is SNHLY and CDR2 is FYNNEI. This CDR3 region has 16 residues. The CDR3 loop reads CASSEDLPSLRGGYTF. The CDR3 DNA sequence: TGTGCCAGCAGTGAAGATCTCCCCAGCCTTAGGGGGGGCTACACCTTC.

The chain uses TRBV30 and TRBJ1-2; no clear D. The CDR3 is 11 amino acids. Germline V CDR1 and CDR2: GTSNPN, SVGIG (reference sequence). Deletions cut 5 bases from V and 2 bases from J, with 6 bases between. The chain's CDR3 is CAWALNYGYTF. CDR3 nucleotide sequence: TGTGCCTGGGCCCTGAACTATGGCTACACCTTC.

The CDR3 nucleotides are TGTGCCAGCCATGGGCAGGGGAGGGGAACTGAAGCTTTCTTT. Its protein product is CASHGQGRGTEAFF. The chain uses TRBV2 and TRBJ1-1, with a possible D match to TRBD1 (6 bases). The CDR3 totals 14 residues. Trimming removed 8 bases at V and 5 bases at J, with 18 bases between. Germline V CDR1 and CDR2: SNHLY, FYNNEI.

The chain combines TRBV4-1 with TRBJ2-3; possible D gene TRBD2, 6 bases. There are 16 residues in the CDR3. Trimming took off 2 bases at V and 4 bases at J, with 16 bases between the two ends. Germline V gene data show CDR1 as MGHRA and CDR2 as YSYEKL. CDR3 sequence: CASSQSRRLEADTQYF. CDR3 nucleotides: TGCGCCAGCAGCCAATCTCGGCGACTAGAGGCAGATACGCAGTATTTT.

The J gene is TRBJ1-1, the V gene TRBV28; tentatively, D is TRBD1 (6 bases). This CDR3 has 14 amino acids. Germline loops: CDR1 MDHEN, CDR2 SYDVKM. Trimming cost V 4 bases and J 1 base, with 10 bases left between them. CDR3 DNA sequence: TGTGCCAGCAGTTCGATAGGGGGGAACACTGAAGCTTTCTTT. It translates to CASSSIGGNTEAFF. Full variable domain (remainder filled in from reference TRBV28 and TRBJ1-1): DVKVTQSSRYLVKRTGEKVFLECVQDMDHENMFWYRQDPGLGLRLIYFSYDVKMKEKGDIPEGYSVSREKKERFSLILESASTNQTSMYLCASSSIGGNTEAFFGQGTRLTVV.

This chain connects TRBV5-4 to TRBJ2-1; 11 bases agree with TRBD2. The J segment lost 6 bases and the V segment lost 5 bases, leaving 4 bases of the junction unmatched. From germline, CDR1 is SGHNT and CDR2 YYREEE (reference sequence). The length of the CDR3 is 14 residues. The CDR3 loop reads CASRLAGGANEQFF. CDR3 in DNA: TGTGCCAGCAGATTAGCGGGGGGGGCCAATGAGCAGTTCTTC.

The chain has TRBV11-2 and TRBJ1-6; TRBD1 is a possible D gene (6 bases). The V gene lost 7 bases and the J gene lost 7 bases, with 17 bases spanning the gap. This CDR3 comprises 15 residues. The V gene's germline CDR1 is SGHAT and CDR2 FQNNGV. In DNA form, the CDR3 reads TGTGCCAGCACCCAGGACCCGGACAGAAATTCACCCCTCCACTTT. It translates to CASTQDPDRNSPLHF.

The chain is built from TRBV7-3 and TRBJ2-3, with 8 bases identical to TRBD1. With V trimmed by 4 bases and J by 6 bases, 9 bases remained unmatched. This CDR3 region has 15 residues. Germline assignment: CDR1 SGHTA and CDR2 FQGTGA. In nucleotides, the CDR3 is TGTGCCAGCAGCTCCTTCTCAGGGGGCGCGGATACGCAGTATTTT. Amino acids: CASSSFSGGADTQYF.

The chain carries TRBV5-1 and TRBJ2-7; 7 positions match TRBD2. V lost 3 bases to trimming and J lost 6 bases; unmatched junction nucleotides: 6. Germline V gene lookup returns CDR1 SGHRS and CDR2 YFSETQ. This CDR3 has 13 amino acids. In nucleotides, the CDR3 is TGCGCCAGCAGCTACCGCCCGGGAGGCGAGCAGTACGTC. Its protein product is CASSYRPGGEQYV.